This is a list of T cell receptor delta chains from one sample in a study of gamma-delta T cells after stem cell transplantation. TCRdb reanalysed the RT-PCR reads via CATT. The data show 1,900 or so delta-chain clones, about 18% seen once. The sample comprised gamma-delta T cells. Receptors originate from a human donor. It is not recorded whose cells these are; they may come from a transplant donor. Each CDR3 is given with its conserved first and last residue. Each record gives: V gene, D gene, clone size, J gene, CDR3 length, CDR3 DNA, CDR3 protein. A D gene is named only where the DNA matches it firmly. The size of a clone is reported for some rows only, either as once, few or many, or as a class for expanded clones.

TRDV2	TRDD3	medium-sized	TRDJ3	22	TGTGCCTGTGACACCGGGGATTTACTGGGGGCTGCGAGCTCCTGGGACACCCGACAGATGTTTTTC	CACDTGDLLGAASSWDTRQMFF
TRDV2	NA	medium-sized	TRDJ1	20	TGTGCCTGTGACACGAAGACCAATTTCCTATTTAATCCCCTGGAGAATAAACTCATCTTT	CACDTKTNFLFNPLENKLIF
TRDV2	TRDD3	NA	TRDJ1	19	TGTGCCTGTGACTCTGTACTGGGGGATACGCGCTCGTACACCGATAAACTCATCTTT	CACDSVLGDTRSYTDKLIF
TRDV2	TRDD3	NA	TRDJ1	16	TGTGCCTGTGATAGACTGGGGGACCGCTACACCGATAAACTCATCTTT	CACDRLGDRYTDKLIF
TRDV2	TRDD3	medium-sized	TRDJ1	23	TGTGCCTGTGACACCGTCCAAGAGCCGGGTAGTGGGGGATACGCAGGGCATACCGATAAACTCATCTTT	CACDTVQEPGSGGYAGHTDKLIF
TRDV2	TRDD3	medium-sized	TRDJ1	19	TGTGCCTGTGACGCCTTATCGTCGGAAGGCTGGGGGATAGGGACTAAACTCATCTTT	CACDALSSEGWGIGTKLIF
TRDV2	NA	large	TRDJ1	13	TGTGCCTGTGACACCTGGGGGACCGATAAACTCATCTTT	CACDTWGTDKLIF
TRDV2	TRDD3	few	TRDJ1	20	TGTGCCTGTGACTTGATGTCGGCGGGGCTGGGGGATACGCTATCCGATAAACTCATCTTT	CACDLMSAGLGDTLSDKLIF
TRDV2	TRDD3	medium-sized	TRDJ1	19	TGTGCCTGTGACCGAGTAGGTGCTGGGGGACAGTGGGACACCGATAAACTCATCTTT	CACDRVGAGGQWDTDKLIF
TRDV2	TRDD3	large	TRDJ3	20	TGTGCCTGTGACACCGGGAACTGGGGGATACGTTCGTGGGACACCCGACAGATGTTTTTC	CACDTGNWGIRSWDTRQMFF
TRDV2	TRDD3	NA	TRDJ1	18	TGTGCCTGTGACTCCGTACTGGGGGATACGGGATTCACCGATAAACTCATCTTT	CACDSVLGDTGFTDKLIF
TRDV2	NA	NA	TRDJ1	14	TGTGCCTGTGACACCGTGTCTTACACCGATAAACTCATCTTT	CACDTVSYTDKLIF
TRDV2	TRDD3	large	TRDJ1	19	TGTGCCTGTGATAAACTGGGGGATACTCCTCATCCGGACACCGATAAACTCATCTTT	CACDKLGDTPHPDTDKLIF
TRDV2	TRDD3	large	TRDJ1	19	TGTGCCTGTGACACCTTATCGTCGGAAGGCTGGGGGATAGGGACTAAACTCATCTTT	CACDTLSSEGWGIGTKLIF
TRDV2	TRDD3	medium-sized	TRDJ1	17	TGTGCCTGTGACCCGGTGGGGGATACGCACCACACCGATAAACTCATCTTT	CACDPVGDTHHTDKLIF
TRDV2	NA	large	TRDJ2	16	TGTGCCTGTGACACCGTGGGGGGAAATTTGACAGCACAACTCTTCTTT	CACDTVGGNLTAQLFF
TRDV2	TRDD3	few	TRDJ1	17	TGTGCCTGTGACAGCGTACTGGGGGACTCACACACCGATAAACTCATCTTT	CACDSVLGDSHTDKLIF
TRDV2	TRDD3	hyperexpanded	TRDJ1	17	TGTGCCTGTGACCCAGTACTGGGGGACTCACACACCGATAAACTCATCTTT	CACDPVLGDSHTDKLIF
TRDV2	TRDD3	NA	TRDJ1	19	TGTGCCTGTGACTCCGTACTGGGGGATACGCGCTCGTACACCGATAAACTCATCTTT	CACDSVLGDTRSYTDKLIF
TRDV2	TRDD3	medium-sized	TRDJ1	19	TGTGCCTGTGACAATCTACTGGGGGACAAACTAACGTACACCGATAAACTCATCTTT	CACDNLLGDKLTYTDKLIF
TRDV2	TRDD3	NA	TRDJ1	17	TGTGCCTGTGACCCCCTAATGGGGGATACGCAGACCGATAAACTCATCTTT	CACDPLMGDTQTDKLIF
TRDV2	TRDD3	medium-sized	TRDJ1	17	TGTGCCTGTAACACTTTGGGGGATACCTTCCGCACCGATAAACTCATCTTT	CACNTLGDTFRTDKLIF
TRDV1	TRDD3	few	TRDJ1	21	TGTGCTCTTGGGGAACTAGGCGAGCACTGGGGGATACAGGGGTACACCGATAAACTCATCTTT	CALGELGEHWGIQGYTDKLIF
TRDV2	TRDD3	medium-sized	TRDJ1	18	TGTGCCTGTGACACCGTAACACTGGGGGATACGGCGGGCGATAAACTCATCTTT	CACDTVTLGDTAGDKLIF
TRDV2	TRDD3	medium-sized	TRDJ1	18	TGTGCCTGTGACACCTTACTGGGGGATACGCTATACACCGATAAACTCATCTTT	CACDTLLGDTLYTDKLIF
TRDV2	TRDD3	hyperexpanded	TRDJ1	19	TGTGCCTGTGACTCCGTACTGGGGGATACGCTGGTTACCACCGATAAACTCATCTTT	CACDSVLGDTLVTTDKLIF
TRDV2	NA	large	TRDJ3	15	TGTGCCTGTGACACCGTAAATCCAGACACCCGACAGATGTTTTTC	CACDTVNPDTRQMFF